A selection of T cell receptor beta chains follows, all from one sample in a study of early T cells in non-severe SARS-CoV-2 infection. TCRdb ran MiXCR on the 5' RACE reads and lists one entry per CDR3 protein. The table records roughly 41,000 distinct CDR3 sequences, more than 4.5% of them present only once. The material sequenced was whole blood, taken at baseline. The receptors here all came from an adult who was a healthcare worker with PCR-confirmed SARS-CoV-2 infection or an uninfected control (not recorded which). The CDR3 runs from the conserved cysteine through the conserved F or W. The D gene is left open where the match is weak. A row's size may be missing; if present it is once, few, many or a size class.

abundance,v_gene,d_gene,j_gene,CDR3nt,CDR3aa
many,TRBV29-1,TRBD2,TRBJ2-1,TGCAGCGTTGAAAGACTAGCGGGAGGGCCTGAGCAGTTCTTC,CSVERLAGGPEQFF
few,TRBV11-1,-,TRBJ2-3,TGTGCCAGCAGCTTAGAAGCGGCTAGCACAGATACGCAGTATTTT,CASSLEAASTDTQYF
-,TRBV28,TRBD1,TRBJ1-5,TGTGCCAGCAGTTATCCCGGGACAGGACCGAATCAGCCCCAGCATTTT,CASSYPGTGPNQPQHF
many,TRBV5-5,-,TRBJ1-3,TGTGCCAGCAGCTCCCTGGGTGGCTCTGGAAACACCATATATTTT,CASSSLGGSGNTIYF
-,TRBV11-3,-,TRBJ2-7,TGTGCCAGCAGCGTGGGTTCCTACGAGCAGTACTTC,CASSVGSYEQYF
medium-sized,TRBV6-4,-,TRBJ2-6,TGTGCCAGCAGTGACTCGGACAGCTCTGGGGCCAACGTCCTGACTTTC,CASSDSDSSGANVLTF
many,TRBV28,-,TRBJ1-2,TGTGCCAGCCTCGGACAGAGCTATGGCTACACCTTC,CASLGQSYGYTF
many,TRBV6-6,TRBD1,TRBJ2-5,TGTGCCAGCAATGGACAGGGACTTGTGGAGACCCAGTACTTC,CASNGQGLVETQYF
many,TRBV20-1,TRBD2,TRBJ2-1,TGCAGTGCCAGTAGCGGGATTAAGCCGAATGAGCAGTTCTTC,CSASSGIKPNEQFF
-,TRBV20-1,-,TRBJ2-2,TGCAGTGCTACGCGCCACGTCGGGAGCACCGGGGAGCTGTTTTTT,CSATRHVGSTGELFF
-,TRBV6-5,TRBD1,TRBJ1-4,TGTGCCAGCAGTCCCGGGACAGCCCCTAATGAAAAACTGTTTTTT,CASSPGTAPNEKLFF
few,TRBV27,TRBD2,TRBJ2-1,TGTGCCAGCAGTTTGAGGACTAGCGGGAGGGCCGGCAATGAGCAGTTCTTC,CASSLRTSGRAGNEQFF
few,TRBV6-4,-,TRBJ2-2,TGTGCCAGCAGTGACTCGAATAGGAGCGACACCGGGGAGCTGTTTTTT,CASSDSNRSDTGELFF
many,TRBV2,-,TRBJ1-4,TGTGCCAGCAGTACAGTTGCAACTAATGAAAAACTGTTTTTT,CASSTVATNEKLFF
-,TRBV2,TRBD1,TRBJ2-3,TGTGCCAGCAGTACAGGGGGACGTACGCAGTATTTT,CASSTGGRTQYF
many,TRBV11-1,TRBD1,TRBJ2-5,TGTGCCAGCAGCCACGGACAGGGAGCCCCCGTGGAGACCCAGTACTTC,CASSHGQGAPVETQYF
many,TRBV20-1,-,TRBJ1-2,TGCAGTGCTTCCGGTCTGGGAGCTAACTATGGCTACACCTTC,CSASGLGANYGYTF
-,TRBV12-3/TRBV12-4,-,TRBJ2-7,TGTGCCAGCAGTCCCCTGACCCCTACAGGGTTGAGGTACGAGCAGTACTTC,CASSPLTPTGLRYEQYF
many,TRBV18,-,TRBJ1-4,TGTGCCAGCTCACCAAGGAGGGCCTTTGATGAAAAACTGTTTTTT,CASSPRRAFDEKLFF
many,TRBV7-6,-,TRBJ2-1,TGTGCCAGCAGCTTAGGGGATTCAGGTGGCAATGAGCAGTTCTTC,CASSLGDSGGNEQFF
many,TRBV20-1,-,TRBJ1-1,TGCAGTGCTAAAAATCCTGGGGAAGCTTTCTTT,CSAKNPGEAFF
many,TRBV5-1,-,TRBJ2-7,TGCGCCAGCAGCCAGGACAGCTACGAGCAGTACTTC,CASSQDSYEQYF
few,TRBV30,-,TRBJ1-2,TGTGCCTGGACGGCTAACTATGGCTACACCTTC,CAWTANYGYTF
-,TRBV9,-,TRBJ2-7,TGTGCCAGCAGCGTAGAGGGGAGCAGGACCTACGAGCAGTACTTC,CASSVEGSRTYEQYF
-,TRBV14,TRBD2,TRBJ2-1,TGTGCCAGCAGCCAATACCGGACTAGCGGTTACAATGAGCAGTTCTTC,CASSQYRTSGYNEQFF
many,TRBV24-1,-,TRBJ2-1,TGTGCCACCAGTGATCCCAGGATTGGCAATGAGCAGTTCTTC,CATSDPRIGNEQFF
-,TRBV11-3,-,TRBJ2-1,TGTGCCAGCAGCCGATCGGTGGGTAACCGCTACAATGAGCAGTTCTTC,CASSRSVGNRYNEQFF
many,TRBV13,-,TRBJ2-7,TGTGCCAGCAGCTTATTTAGCGGTAACTCCTACGAGCAGTACTTC,CASSLFSGNSYEQYF
-,TRBV19,TRBD2,TRBJ2-7,TGTGCCAGTAGTATAGGGTTGACTAGCGGGCGATCCTACGAGCAGTACTTC,CASSIGLTSGRSYEQYF
many,TRBV20-1,TRBD2,TRBJ2-7,TGCAGTGCTACTACGGGACTAGCGGGAGTCTACGAGCAGTACTTC,CSATTGLAGVYEQYF
many,TRBV3-1,TRBD2,TRBJ2-7,TGTGCCAGCACTCTAGCGGGGGCCTACGAGCAGTACTTC,CASTLAGAYEQYF
-,TRBV19,TRBD1,TRBJ1-5,TGTGCCAGTAGTGGGACAGGAAATCAGCCCCAGCATTTT,CASSGTGNQPQHF
-,TRBV28,TRBD1,TRBJ2-7,TGTGCCAGCAGCCAAGAGCTACAGGGGCTCGAGCAGTACTTC,CASSQELQGLEQYF
-,TRBV5-1,-,TRBJ2-7,TGCGCCAGCAGCTTGGAGGGGCCCGCCTACGAGCAGTACTTC,CASSLEGPAYEQYF
many,TRBV30,TRBD1,TRBJ2-7,TGTGCCTTGTCATCCGGGACAGCACGGAACGAGCAGTACTTC,CALSSGTARNEQYF
many,TRBV11-2,TRBD1,TRBJ1-5,TGTGCCAGCAGCTTAAGTGGACAGGGGCCCGGGCAGCCCCAGCATTTT,CASSLSGQGPGQPQHF
many,TRBV20-1,-,TRBJ2-5,TGCAGTGCTAGAGATCGGGCATGGAGGGAGACCCAGTACTTC,CSARDRAWRETQYF
many,TRBV7-6,-,TRBJ2-5,TGTGCCAGCAGCGCCCGACAGTTGGAGACCCAGTACTTC,CASSARQLETQYF
many,TRBV28,-,TRBJ1-2,TGTGCCAGCACTTCGCCTAACTATGGCTACACCTTC,CASTSPNYGYTF
many,TRBV5-6,-,TRBJ2-4,TGTGCCAGCAGCTTGGGGACGGTGCTAGCCAAAAACATTCAGTACTTC,CASSLGTVLAKNIQYF
-,TRBV6-1,-,TRBJ1-5,TGTGCCAGCCGTACCTCGTTGAGGGGCTCAACCCAGCCCCAGCATTTT,CASRTSLRGSTQPQHF
many,TRBV29-1,TRBD2,TRBJ2-3,TGCAGCGTCGATAGCGGGGCTAGCACAGATACGCAGTATTTT,CSVDSGASTDTQYF
-,TRBV29-1,-,TRBJ2-1,TGCAGCGTTCTTAGGGATTCCTTCGGGCAGTTCTTC,CSVLRDSFGQFF
many,TRBV19,-,TRBJ2-5,TGTGCCAGTAGTGGCACAGTGCAAGAGACCCAGTACTTC,CASSGTVQETQYF
many,TRBV13,-,TRBJ2-7,TGTGCCAGCAGCGACCTTATTACCTACGAGCAGTACTTC,CASSDLITYEQYF
many,TRBV3-1,-,TRBJ1-3,TGTGCCAGCAGCCAACCCGCAGGGGTCCGTGGAAACACCATATATTTT,CASSQPAGVRGNTIYF
few,TRBV28,-,TRBJ2-6,TGTGCCAGCAGATCCTACGACGGTATCCCCTCTGGGGCCAACGTCCTGACTTTC,CASRSYDGIPSGANVLTF
many,TRBV5-4,-,TRBJ2-1,TGTGCCAGCACTACGACTGGCTCTTTATTCAATGAGCAGTTCTTC,CASTTTGSLFNEQFF
many,TRBV9,-,TRBJ1-5,TGTGCCAGCAGCGAGGGGGGCGTGGGTTTTGGCCAGCCCCAGCATTTT,CASSEGGVGFGQPQHF